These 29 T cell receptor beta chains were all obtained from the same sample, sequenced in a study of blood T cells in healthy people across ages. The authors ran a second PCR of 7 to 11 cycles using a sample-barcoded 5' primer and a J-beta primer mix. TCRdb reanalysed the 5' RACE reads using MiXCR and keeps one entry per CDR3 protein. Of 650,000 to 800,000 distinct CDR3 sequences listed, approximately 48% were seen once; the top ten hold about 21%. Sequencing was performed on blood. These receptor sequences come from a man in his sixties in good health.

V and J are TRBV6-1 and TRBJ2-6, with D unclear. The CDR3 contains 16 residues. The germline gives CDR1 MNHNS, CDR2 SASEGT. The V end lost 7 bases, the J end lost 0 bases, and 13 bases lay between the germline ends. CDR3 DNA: TGTGCCAGCACCCTAGGCACGACCTCTGGGGCCAACGTCCTGACTTTC. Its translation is CASTLGTTSGANVLTF.

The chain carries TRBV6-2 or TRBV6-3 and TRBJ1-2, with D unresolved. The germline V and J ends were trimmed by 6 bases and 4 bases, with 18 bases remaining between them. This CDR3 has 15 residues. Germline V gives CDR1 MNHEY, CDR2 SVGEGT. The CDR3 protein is CASSRAGPAGYGYTF. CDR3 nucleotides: TGTGCCAGCAGCCGCGCGGGCCCGGCCGGCTATGGCTACACCTTC.

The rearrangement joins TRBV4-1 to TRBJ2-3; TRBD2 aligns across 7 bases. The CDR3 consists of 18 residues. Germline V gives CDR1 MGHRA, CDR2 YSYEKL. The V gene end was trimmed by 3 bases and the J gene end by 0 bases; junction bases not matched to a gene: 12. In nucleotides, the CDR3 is TGCGCCAGCAGCCAGCTAGCGGACTCGCTGCCTAGCACAGATACGCAGTATTTT. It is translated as CASSQLADSLPSTDTQYF.

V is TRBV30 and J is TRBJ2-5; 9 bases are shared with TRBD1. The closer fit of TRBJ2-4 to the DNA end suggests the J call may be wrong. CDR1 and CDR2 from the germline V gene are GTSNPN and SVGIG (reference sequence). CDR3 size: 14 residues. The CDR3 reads CAWSPGTGKNIQYF. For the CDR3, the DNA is TGTGCCTGGAGTCCCGGGACAGGGAAAAACATTCAGTACTTC.

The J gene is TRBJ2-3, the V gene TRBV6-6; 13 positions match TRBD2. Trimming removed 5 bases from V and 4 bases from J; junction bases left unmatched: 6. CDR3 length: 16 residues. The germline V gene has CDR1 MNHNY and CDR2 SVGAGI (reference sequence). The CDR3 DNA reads TGTGCCAGCAGTCGGACTAGCGGGAGAGTGTCAGATACGCAGTATTTT. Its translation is CASSRTSGRVSDTQYF.

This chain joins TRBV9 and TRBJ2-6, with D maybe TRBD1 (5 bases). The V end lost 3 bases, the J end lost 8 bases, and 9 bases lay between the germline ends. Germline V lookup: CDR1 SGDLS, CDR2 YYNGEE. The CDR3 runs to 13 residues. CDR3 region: CASSDQGTNVLTF. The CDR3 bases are TGTGCCAGCAGCGACCAGGGAACCAACGTCCTGACTTTC.

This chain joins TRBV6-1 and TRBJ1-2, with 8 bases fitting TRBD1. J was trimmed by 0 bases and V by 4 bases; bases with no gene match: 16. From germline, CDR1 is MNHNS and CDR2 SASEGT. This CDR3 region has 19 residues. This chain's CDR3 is CASSGDPRQGRIANYGYTF. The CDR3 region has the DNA TGTGCCAGCAGTGGGGATCCCCGACAGGGGCGTATCGCTAACTATGGCTACACCTTC.

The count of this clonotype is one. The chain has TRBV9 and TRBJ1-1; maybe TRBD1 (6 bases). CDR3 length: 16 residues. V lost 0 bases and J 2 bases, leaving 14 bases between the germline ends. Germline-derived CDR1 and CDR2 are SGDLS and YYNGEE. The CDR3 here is CASSVGSGGPNTEAFF. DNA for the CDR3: TGTGCCAGCAGCGTAGGGAGCGGGGGCCCAAACACTGAAGCTTTCTTT. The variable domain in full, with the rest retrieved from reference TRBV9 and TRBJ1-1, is DSGVTQTPKHLITATGQRVTLRCSPRSGDLSVYWYQQSLDQGLQFLIQYYNGEERAKGNILERFSAQQFPDLHSELNLSSLELGDSALYFCASSVGSGGPNTEAFFGQGTRLTVV.

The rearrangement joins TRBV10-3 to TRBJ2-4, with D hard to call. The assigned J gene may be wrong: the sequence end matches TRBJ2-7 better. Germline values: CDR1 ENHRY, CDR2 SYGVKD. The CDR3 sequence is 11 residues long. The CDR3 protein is CAISAGREQYF. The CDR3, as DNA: TGTGCCATCAGTGCTGGGCGCGAGCAGTACTTC.

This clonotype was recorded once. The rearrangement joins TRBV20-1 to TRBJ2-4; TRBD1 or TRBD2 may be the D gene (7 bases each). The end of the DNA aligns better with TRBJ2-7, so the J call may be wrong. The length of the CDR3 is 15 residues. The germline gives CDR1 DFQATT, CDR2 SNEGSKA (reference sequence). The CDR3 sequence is CSASPGQPGGYEQYF. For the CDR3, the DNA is TGCAGTGCTAGCCCGGGACAGCCGGGGGGCTACGAGCAGTACTTC.

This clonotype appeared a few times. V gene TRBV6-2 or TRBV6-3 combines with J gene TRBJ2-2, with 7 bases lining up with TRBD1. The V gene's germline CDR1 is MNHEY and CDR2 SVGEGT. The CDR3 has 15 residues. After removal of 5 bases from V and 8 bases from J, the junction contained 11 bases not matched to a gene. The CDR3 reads CASSPSDRRSGELFF. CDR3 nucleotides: TGTGCCAGCAGTCCTTCGGACAGGCGATCGGGGGAGCTGTTTTTT.

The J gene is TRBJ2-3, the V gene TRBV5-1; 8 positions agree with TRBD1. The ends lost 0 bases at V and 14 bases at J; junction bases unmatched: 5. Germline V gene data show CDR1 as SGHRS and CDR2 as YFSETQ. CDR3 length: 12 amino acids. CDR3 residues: CASSLAGQGGYF. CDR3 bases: TGCGCCAGCAGCTTGGCCGGACAGGGAGGGTATTTT.

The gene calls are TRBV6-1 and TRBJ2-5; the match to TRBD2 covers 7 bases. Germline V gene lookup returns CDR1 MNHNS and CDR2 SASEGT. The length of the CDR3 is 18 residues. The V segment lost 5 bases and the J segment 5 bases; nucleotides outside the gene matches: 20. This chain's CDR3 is CASSKPNESREGRETQYF. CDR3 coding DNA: TGTGCCAGCAGTAAACCCAACGAAAGTAGGGAGGGGAGGGAGACCCAGTACTTC.

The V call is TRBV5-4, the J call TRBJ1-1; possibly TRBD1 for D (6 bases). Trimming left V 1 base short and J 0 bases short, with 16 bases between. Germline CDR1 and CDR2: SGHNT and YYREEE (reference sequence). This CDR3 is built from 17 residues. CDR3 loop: CASSLQGIGGMNTEAFF. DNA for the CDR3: TGTGCCAGCAGCTTGCAGGGAATAGGGGGAATGAACACTGAAGCTTTCTTT.

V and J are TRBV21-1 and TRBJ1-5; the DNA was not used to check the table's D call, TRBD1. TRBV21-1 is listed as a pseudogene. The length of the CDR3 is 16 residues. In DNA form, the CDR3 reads TGTGCCAGCAGCAAAAATAAGGGACAGACAAATCAGCCCCAGCATTTT. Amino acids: CASSKNKGQTNQPQHF.

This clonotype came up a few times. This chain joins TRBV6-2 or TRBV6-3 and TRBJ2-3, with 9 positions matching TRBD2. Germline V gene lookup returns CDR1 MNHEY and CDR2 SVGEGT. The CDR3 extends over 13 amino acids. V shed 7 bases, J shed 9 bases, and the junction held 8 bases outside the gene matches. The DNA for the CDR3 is TGTGCCAGCACGACTAGCGGAATACTAACGCAGTATTTT. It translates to CASTTSGILTQYF.

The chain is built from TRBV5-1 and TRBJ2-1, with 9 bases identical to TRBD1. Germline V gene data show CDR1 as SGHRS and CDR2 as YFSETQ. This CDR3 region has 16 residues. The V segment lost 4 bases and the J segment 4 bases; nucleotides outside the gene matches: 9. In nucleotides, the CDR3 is TGCGCCAGCAGCCTACAGGGGGCCACTCAATACAATGAGCAGTTCTTC. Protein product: CASSLQGATQYNEQFF.

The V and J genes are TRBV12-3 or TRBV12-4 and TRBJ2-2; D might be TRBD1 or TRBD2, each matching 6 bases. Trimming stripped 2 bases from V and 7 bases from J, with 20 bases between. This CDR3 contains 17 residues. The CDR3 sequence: CASSLQWPGAQGGELFF. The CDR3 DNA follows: TGTGCCAGCAGTTTACAGTGGCCGGGGGCGCAGGGCGGGGAGCTGTTTTTT.

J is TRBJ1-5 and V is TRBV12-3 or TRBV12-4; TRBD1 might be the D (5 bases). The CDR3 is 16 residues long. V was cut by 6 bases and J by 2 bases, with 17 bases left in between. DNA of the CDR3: TGTGCCAGCAGCGATAGGGGAGGTGTTCGCAATCAGCCCCAGCATTTT. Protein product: CASSDRGGVRNQPQHF.

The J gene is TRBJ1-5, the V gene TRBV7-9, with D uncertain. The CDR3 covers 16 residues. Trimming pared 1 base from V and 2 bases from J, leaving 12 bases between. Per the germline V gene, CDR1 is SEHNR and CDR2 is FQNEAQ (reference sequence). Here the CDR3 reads CASSLDVPRGNQPQHF. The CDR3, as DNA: TGTGCCAGCAGCTTAGATGTCCCTCGAGGCAATCAGCCCCAGCATTTT.

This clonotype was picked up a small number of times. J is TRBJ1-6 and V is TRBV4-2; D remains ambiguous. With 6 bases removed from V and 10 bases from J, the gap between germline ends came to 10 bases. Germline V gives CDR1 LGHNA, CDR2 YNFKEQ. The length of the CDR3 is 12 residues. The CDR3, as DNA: TGTGCCAGCAGAAGAGACGGCTCACCCCTCCACTTT. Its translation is CASRRDGSPLHF.

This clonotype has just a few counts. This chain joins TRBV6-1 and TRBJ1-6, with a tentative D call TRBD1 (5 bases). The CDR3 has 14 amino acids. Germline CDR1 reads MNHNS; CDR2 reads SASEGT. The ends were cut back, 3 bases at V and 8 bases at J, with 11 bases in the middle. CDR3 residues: CASSDRDPYSPLHF. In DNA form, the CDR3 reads TGTGCCAGCAGTGACCGGGACCCCTATTCACCCCTCCACTTT.

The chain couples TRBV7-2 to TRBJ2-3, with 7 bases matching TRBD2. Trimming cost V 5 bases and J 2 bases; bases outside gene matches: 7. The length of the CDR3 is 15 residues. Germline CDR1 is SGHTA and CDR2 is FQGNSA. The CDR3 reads CASSPGLVYTDTQYF. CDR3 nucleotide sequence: TGTGCCAGCAGCCCAGGACTAGTCTACACAGATACGCAGTATTTT.

In DNA, the CDR3 is TGTGCCAGCAGAGGGGACGTCCCCGGGGAGCTGTTTTTT. Its translation: CASRGDVPGELFF. The chain has TRBV2 and TRBJ2-2; D is possibly TRBD1 or TRBD2 (5 bases each). Germline CDR1 is SNHLY and CDR2 is FYNNEI. Trimming removed 6 bases at V and 6 bases at J, with 11 bases between. The CDR3 consists of 13 residues.

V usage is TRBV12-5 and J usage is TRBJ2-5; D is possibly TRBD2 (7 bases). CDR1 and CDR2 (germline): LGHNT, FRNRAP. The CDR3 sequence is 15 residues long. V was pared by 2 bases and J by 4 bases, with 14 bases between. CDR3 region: CASGLYGGAGETQYF. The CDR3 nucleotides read TGTGCTAGTGGTTTGTATGGGGGGGCAGGAGAGACCCAGTACTTC.

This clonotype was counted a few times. The CDR3 DNA reads as TGCAGTGCTCTCCGACAGTCTGGGGCCAACGTCCTGACTTTC. Translated, it gives CSALRQSGANVLTF. The chain has TRBV20-1 and TRBJ2-6; possible D gene TRBD1, 5 bases. CDR3 length: 14 amino acids. V gave up 5 bases and J gave up 1 base, with 9 bases separating them. Germline CDR1 and CDR2: DFQATT and SNEGSKA (reference sequence).

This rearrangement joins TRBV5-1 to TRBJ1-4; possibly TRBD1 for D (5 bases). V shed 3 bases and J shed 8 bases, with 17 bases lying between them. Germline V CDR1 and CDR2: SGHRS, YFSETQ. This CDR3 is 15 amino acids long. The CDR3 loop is CASSSDGGAGEKLFF. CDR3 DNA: TGCGCCAGCAGCTCCGACGGCGGGGCCGGAGAAAAACTGTTTTTT.

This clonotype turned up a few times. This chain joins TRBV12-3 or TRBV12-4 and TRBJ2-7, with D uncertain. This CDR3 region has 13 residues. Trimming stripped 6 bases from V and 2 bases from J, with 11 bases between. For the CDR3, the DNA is TGTGCCAGCAGCTCTTTTGACACCTACGAGCAGTACTTC. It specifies CASSSFDTYEQYF.

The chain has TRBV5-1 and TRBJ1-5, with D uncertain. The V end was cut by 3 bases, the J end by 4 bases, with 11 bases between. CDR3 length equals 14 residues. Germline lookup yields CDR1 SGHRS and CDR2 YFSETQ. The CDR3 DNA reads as TGCGCCAGCAGCTCTGGGAGCGCTAATCAGCCCCAGCATTTT. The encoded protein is CASSSGSANQPQHF.